A selection of T cell receptor beta chains follows, all from one sample in a study of blood T cell repertoires in COVID-19. Method: immunoSEQ multiplex PCR; TCRdb's copy keeps in-frame clones and lacks some. The profile covers roughly 62,000 clones, with 79% appearing a single time and roughly 22% taken by the ten largest. Sequencing used peripheral blood. These TCRs come from a woman older than 75 with active or convalescent COVID-19. Each CDR3 is given with its conserved first and last residue. The D gene is left open where the match is weak. Not every row has a clone size; where given, it reads once, few, many or a size class.

TRBJ1-1,TRBD1,NA,TRBV27,CASRQTGVPEAFF,TGTGCCAGCAGACAAACAGGGGTACCTGAAGCTTTCTTT
TRBJ1-1,NA,NA,TRBV10-2,CASSEFFGTMNTEAFF,TGCGCCAGCAGTGAGTTTTTCGGGACTATGAACACTGAAGCTTTCTTT
TRBJ2-7,NA,NA,TRBV7-6,CASSFEPQGYEQYF,TGTGCCAGCAGCTTCGAGCCGCAGGGCTACGAGCAGTACTTC
TRBJ1-1,TRBD1,once,TRBV7-9,CASSLGQGNTEAFF,TGTGCCAGCAGCTTAGGACAGGGGAACACTGAAGCTTTCTTT
TRBJ1-1,NA,NA,TRBV3-1/TRBV3-2,CASSQGVGLGAFF,TGTGCCAGCAGCCAAGGTGTTGGACTCGGAGCTTTCTTT
TRBJ1-1,TRBD1,NA,TRBV3-1/TRBV3-2,CASSQEGVTGAFF,TGTGCCAGCAGCCAAGAGGGGGTGACAGGGGCTTTCTTT
TRBJ1-4,NA,NA,TRBV7-8,CASSPWGLTTNEKLFF,TGTGCCAGCAGTCCTTGGGGGCTTACAACTAATGAAAAACTGTTTTTT
TRBJ1-6,NA,few,TRBV6-5,CASRTTSSPLHF,TGTGCCAGCAGAACGACATCTTCACCCCTCCACTTT
TRBJ1-1,NA,once,TRBV2,CASSVESNTEAFF,TGTGCCAGCAGTGTTGAGTCGAACACTGAAGCTTTCTTT
TRBJ2-1,NA,NA,TRBV20-1,CSASFGGQFF,TGCAGTGCTAGTTTCGGGGGGCAGTTCTTC
TRBJ1-3,TRBD1,NA,TRBV6-5,CASRRTGGFGNTIYF,TGTGCCAGCAGGCGGACAGGGGGCTTTGGAAACACCATATATTTT
TRBJ2-1,TRBD1,few,TRBV10-2,CASRETGGRSGRNEQFF,TGCGCCAGCAGGGAGACAGGGGGACGGTCAGGGAGGAATGAGCAGTTCTTC
TRBJ2-2,NA,NA,TRBV6-6,CASSYPSGAGELFF,TGTGCCAGCAGTTACCCTTCGGGGGCCGGGGAGCTGTTTTTT
TRBJ1-1,NA,NA,TRBV5-1,CASSLGGMNTEAFF,TGCGCCAGCAGCTTAGGAGGGATGAACACTGAAGCTTTCTTT
TRBJ2-7,TRBD2,NA,TRBV4-1,CASSQVGTSGYEQYF,TGCGCCAGCAGCCAAGTGGGGACTAGCGGATACGAGCAGTACTTC
TRBJ2-2,NA,NA,TRBV13,CASSLYVGELFF,TGTGCCAGCAGCTTATATGTCGGGGAGCTGTTTTTT
TRBJ2-6,NA,NA,TRBV15,CATREWGVSSGANVLTF,TGTGCCACCAGGGAGTGGGGGGTGAGCTCTGGGGCCAACGTCCTGACTTTC
TRBJ2-7,TRBD1,NA,TRBV5-1,CASSPDRGIDEQYF,TGCGCCAGCAGCCCAGACAGGGGCATCGACGAGCAGTACTTC
TRBJ2-1,TRBD2,NA,TRBV2,CASNMERGVYNEQFF,TGTGCCAGCAATATGGAGCGGGGCGTCTACAATGAGCAGTTCTTC
TRBJ1-4,TRBD1,NA,TRBV4-1,CASSHTGVESEKLFF,TGCGCCAGCAGCCATACAGGGGTAGAGAGTGAAAAACTGTTTTTT
TRBJ2-1,TRBD1,few,TRBV5-1,CASSLRPDREQFF,TGCGCCAGCAGCTTACGACCGGACAGGGAGCAGTTCTTC
TRBJ2-2,NA,NA,TRBV7-9,CASSDYRDTGELFF,TGTGCCAGCAGCGATTACCGAGACACCGGGGAGCTGTTTTTT